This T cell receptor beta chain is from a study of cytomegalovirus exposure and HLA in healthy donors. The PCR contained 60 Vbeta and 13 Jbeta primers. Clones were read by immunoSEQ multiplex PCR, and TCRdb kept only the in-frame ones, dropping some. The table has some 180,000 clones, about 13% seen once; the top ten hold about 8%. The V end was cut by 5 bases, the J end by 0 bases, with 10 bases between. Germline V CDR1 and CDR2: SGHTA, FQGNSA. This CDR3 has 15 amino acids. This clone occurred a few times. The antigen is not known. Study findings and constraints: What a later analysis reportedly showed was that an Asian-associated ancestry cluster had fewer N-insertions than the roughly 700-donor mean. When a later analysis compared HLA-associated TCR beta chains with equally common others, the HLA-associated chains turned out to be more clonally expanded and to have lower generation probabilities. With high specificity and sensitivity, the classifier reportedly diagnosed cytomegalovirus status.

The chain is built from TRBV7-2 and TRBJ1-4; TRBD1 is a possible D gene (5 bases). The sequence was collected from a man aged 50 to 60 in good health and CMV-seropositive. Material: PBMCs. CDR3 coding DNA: TGTGCCAGCAGCCGCGACAGTGCAACTAATGAAAAACTGTTTTTT. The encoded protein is CASSRDSATNEKLFF.